This T cell receptor beta chain is drawn from a study of blood T cell repertoires in COVID-19 (dated by TCRdb to 2020 to 2021). Regarding the complete study: Samples from collaborators originated in the United States, Italy and Spain and spanned both the acute and convalescent phases of COVID-19. The material from the prospective study consisted of cDNA or gDNA derived from T cells, B-cell-depleted T cells, or PBMCs. Deeply sampled blood TCRbeta repertoires from subjects exposed to, actively infected with, or recovered from COVID-19 were included in the dataset. The repertoires were released in a freely available public database meant as a resource for research on the immune response to SARS-CoV-2. Samples were obtained from the ongoing ImmuneRACE study (first 160 participants) and from 1,254 subjects provided by 6 global collaborators. The sample metadata nearly always contained a de-identified subject ID, COVID-19 status, age in years and sex. Where available, HLA class I and class II types were taken from metadata supplied by the sample provider and were not determined by assay-based typing. The paper as a whole reports these results and caveats: Clinical and demographic metadata were provided uncurated, with the amount varying by source and participant.

Including cysteine and phenylalanine, the CDR3 has 13 amino acids. This entry keeps only the CDR3 DNA: 39 bases, framed from base 1. Based on the germline V gene (reference sequence), the CDR1 and CDR2 sequences are PRHDT and FYEKMQ. Trimming takes 4 bases from V and 2 bases from J, and the germline ends sit 6 bases apart. TCRbeta CDR3 regions were amplified from genomic DNA using the immunoSEQ Assay, a bias-controlled multiplex PCR. In the paper's pipeline: The number of nucleated cells in each sample was estimated by amplification of reference gene primers within the assay. Sequence reads were collapsed and filtered to measure the absolute abundance of every unique TCRbeta CDR3 rearrangement. For each sample, productive Simpson clonality was calculated as the square root of Simpson's diversity index across productive rearrangements. TCRdb holds this immuneACCESS table with in-frame rearrangements only. Some clones are missing; in checked studies, unresolved V genes explain under half, and the rest has no known cause. Clone size and V and J calls were adopted from that table, with D and trimming inferred from the DNA. The sample records about 190,000 clones, approximately 88% of which are singletons. Of the sample, approximately 6.7% falls within the top ten clones.

A note on this clone: Its antigen has not been determined. Per-base qualities were not stored, and no clone one base away is much larger.

Collaborating institutions collected whole blood in K2EDTA tubes following their own protocols. Collaborator samples were shipped for TCRbeta analysis as frozen whole blood, isolated PBMCs, or DNA extracted from either sample type. This receptor was obtained from a man aged 35 to 55 with acute or convalescent COVID-19. The sequence joins TRBV13 to TRBJ2-1, and the D gene may be TRBD1, 5 bases matching. The sequenced sample was peripheral blood. The CDR3 in this case is CASSSDTYNEQFF. The sequence in DNA is TGTGCCAGCAGCTCGGACACCTACAATGAGCAGTTCTTC.